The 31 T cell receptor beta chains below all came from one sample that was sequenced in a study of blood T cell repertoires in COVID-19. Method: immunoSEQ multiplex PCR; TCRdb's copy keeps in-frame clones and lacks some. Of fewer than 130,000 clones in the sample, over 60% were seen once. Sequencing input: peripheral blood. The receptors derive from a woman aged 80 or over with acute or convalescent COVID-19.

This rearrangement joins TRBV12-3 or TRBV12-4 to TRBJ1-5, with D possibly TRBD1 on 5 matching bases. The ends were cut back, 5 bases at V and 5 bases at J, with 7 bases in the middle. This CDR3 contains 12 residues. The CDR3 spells CASSKQDQPQHF. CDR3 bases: TGTGCCAGCAGTAAACAGGATCAGCCCCAGCATTTT.

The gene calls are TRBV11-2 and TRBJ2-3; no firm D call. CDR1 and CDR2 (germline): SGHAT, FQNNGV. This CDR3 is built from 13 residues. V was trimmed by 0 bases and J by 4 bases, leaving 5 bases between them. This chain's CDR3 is CASSLDRPDTQYF. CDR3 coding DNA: TGTGCCAGCAGCTTAGATCGTCCAGATACGCAGTATTTT.

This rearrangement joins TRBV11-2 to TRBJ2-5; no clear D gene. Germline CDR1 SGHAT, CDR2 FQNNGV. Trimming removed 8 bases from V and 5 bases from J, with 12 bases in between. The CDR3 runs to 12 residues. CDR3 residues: CASRLQAETQYF. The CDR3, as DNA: TGTGCCAGCCGCCTCCAGGCTGAGACCCAGTACTTC.

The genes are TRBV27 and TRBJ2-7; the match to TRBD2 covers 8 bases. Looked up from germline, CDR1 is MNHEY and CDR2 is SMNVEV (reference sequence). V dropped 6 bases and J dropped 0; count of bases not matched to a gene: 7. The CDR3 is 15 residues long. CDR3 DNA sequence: TGTGCCAGCAGGGGATGGACTAGCAACTCCTACGAGCAGTACTTC. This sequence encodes CASRGWTSNSYEQYF.

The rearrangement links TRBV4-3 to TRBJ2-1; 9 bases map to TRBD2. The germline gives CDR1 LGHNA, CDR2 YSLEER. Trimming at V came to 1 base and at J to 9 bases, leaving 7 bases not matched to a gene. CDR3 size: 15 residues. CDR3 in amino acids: CASSQGVAGDREQFF. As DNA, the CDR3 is TGCGCCAGCAGCCAAGGGGTAGCGGGAGATCGTGAGCAGTTCTTC.

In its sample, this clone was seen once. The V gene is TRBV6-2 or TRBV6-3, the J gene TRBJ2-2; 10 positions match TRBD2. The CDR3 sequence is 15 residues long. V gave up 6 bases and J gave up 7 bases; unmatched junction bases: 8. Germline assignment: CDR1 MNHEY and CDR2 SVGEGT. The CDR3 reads CASSPLAGAIGELFF. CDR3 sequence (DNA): TGTGCCAGCAGCCCCCTAGCGGGAGCGATCGGGGAGCTGTTTTTT.

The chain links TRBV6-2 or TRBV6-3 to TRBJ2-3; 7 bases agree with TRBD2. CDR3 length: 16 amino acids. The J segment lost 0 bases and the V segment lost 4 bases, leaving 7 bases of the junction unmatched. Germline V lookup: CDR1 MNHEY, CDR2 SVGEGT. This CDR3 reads CASSSKRGRSTDTQYF. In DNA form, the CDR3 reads TGTGCCAGCAGTTCAAAGCGGGGACGTAGCACAGATACGCAGTATTTT.

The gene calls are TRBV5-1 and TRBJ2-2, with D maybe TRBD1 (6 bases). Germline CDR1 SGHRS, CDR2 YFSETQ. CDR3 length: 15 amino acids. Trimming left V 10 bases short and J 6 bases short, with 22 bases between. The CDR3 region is CAAAVGDTNPGELFF. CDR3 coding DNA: TGCGCCGCAGCGGTAGGGGACACAAACCCCGGGGAGCTGTTTTTT.

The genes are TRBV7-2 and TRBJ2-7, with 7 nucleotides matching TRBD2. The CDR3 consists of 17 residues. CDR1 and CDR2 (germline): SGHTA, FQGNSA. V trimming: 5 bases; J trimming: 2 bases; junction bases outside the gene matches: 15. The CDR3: CASSAYPSGRTAYEQYF. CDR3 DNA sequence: TGTGCCAGCAGCGCTTACCCTAGCGGTAGAACGGCCTACGAGCAGTACTTC. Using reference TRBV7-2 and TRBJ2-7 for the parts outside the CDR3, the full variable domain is GAGVSQSPSNKVTEKGKDVELRCDPISGHTALYWYRQSLGQGLEFLIYFQGNSAPDKSGLPSDRFSAERTGGSVSTLTIQRTQQEDSAVYLCASSAYPSGRTAYEQYFGPGTRLTVT.

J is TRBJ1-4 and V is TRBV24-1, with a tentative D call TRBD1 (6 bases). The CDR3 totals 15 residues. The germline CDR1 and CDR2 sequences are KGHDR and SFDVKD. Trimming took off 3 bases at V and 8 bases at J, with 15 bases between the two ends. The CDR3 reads CATSDGGRGGEKLFF. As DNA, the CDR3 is TGTGCCACCAGTGATGGAGGCAGGGGTGGCGAAAAACTGTTTTTT.

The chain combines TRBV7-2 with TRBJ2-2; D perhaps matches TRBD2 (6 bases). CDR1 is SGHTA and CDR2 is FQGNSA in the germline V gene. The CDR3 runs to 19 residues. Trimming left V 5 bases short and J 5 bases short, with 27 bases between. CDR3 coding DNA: TGTGCCAGCAGCGTTATTGCGGGAATAGTGGGGGGTTGGACCGGGGAGCTGTTTTTT. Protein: CASSVIAGIVGGWTGELFF.

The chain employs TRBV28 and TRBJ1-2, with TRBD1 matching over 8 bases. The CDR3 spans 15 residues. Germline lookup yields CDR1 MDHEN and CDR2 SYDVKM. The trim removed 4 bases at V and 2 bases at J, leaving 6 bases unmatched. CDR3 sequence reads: CASSYLAGGNYGYTF. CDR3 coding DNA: TGTGCCAGCAGTTATTTGGCAGGGGGCAACTATGGCTACACCTTC.

CDR3 in amino acids: CASRTGWTYNEQFF. The CDR3 region has the DNA TGCGCCAGCAGGACAGGGTGGACCTACAATGAGCAGTTCTTC. V usage is TRBV10-2 and J usage is TRBJ2-1, with 7 bases identical to TRBD1. The ends lost 6 bases at V and 2 bases at J; junction bases unmatched: 4. This CDR3 has 14 residues. Germline V gene sequence: CDR1 WSHSY, CDR2 SAAADI.

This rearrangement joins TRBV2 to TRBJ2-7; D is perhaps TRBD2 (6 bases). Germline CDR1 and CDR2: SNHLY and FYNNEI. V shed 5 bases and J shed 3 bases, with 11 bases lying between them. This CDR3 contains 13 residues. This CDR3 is CASSTGVNYEQYF. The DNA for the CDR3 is TGTGCCAGCAGTACGGGGGTAAACTACGAGCAGTACTTC.

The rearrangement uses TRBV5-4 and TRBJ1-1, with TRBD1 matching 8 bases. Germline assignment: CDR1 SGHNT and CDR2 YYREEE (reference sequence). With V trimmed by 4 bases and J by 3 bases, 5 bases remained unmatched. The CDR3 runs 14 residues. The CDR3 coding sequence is TGTGCCAGCAGCCTGCAGGGGGCGGACACTGAAGCTTTCTTT. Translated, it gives CASSLQGADTEAFF.

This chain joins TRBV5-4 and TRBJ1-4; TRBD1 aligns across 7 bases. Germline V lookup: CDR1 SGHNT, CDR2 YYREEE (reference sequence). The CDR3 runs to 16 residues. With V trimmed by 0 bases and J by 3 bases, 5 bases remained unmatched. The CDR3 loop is CASSLEGGVANEKLFF. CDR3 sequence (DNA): TGTGCCAGCAGCTTGGAAGGGGGCGTAGCTAATGAAAAACTGTTTTTT.

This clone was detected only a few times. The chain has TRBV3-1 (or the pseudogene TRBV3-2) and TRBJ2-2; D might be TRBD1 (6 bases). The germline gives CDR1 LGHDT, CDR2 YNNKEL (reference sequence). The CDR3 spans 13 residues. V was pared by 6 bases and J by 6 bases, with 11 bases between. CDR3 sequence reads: CASSPQGPGELFF. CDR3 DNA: TGTGCCAGCAGTCCTCAGGGGCCCGGGGAGCTGTTTTTT.

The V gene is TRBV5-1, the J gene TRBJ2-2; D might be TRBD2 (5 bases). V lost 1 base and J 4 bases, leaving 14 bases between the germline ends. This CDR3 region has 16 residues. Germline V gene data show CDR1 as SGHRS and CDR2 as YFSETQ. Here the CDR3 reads CASSLQALGGTGELFF. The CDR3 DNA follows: TGCGCCAGCAGCTTGCAGGCATTAGGAGGCACCGGGGAGCTGTTTTTT.

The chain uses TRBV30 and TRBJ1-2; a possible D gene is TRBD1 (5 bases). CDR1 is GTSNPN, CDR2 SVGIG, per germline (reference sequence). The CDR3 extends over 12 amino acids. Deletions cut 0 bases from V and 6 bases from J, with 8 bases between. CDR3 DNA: TGTGCCTGGAGTGTTGGGGGGGATGGCTACACCTTC. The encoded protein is CAWSVGGDGYTF.

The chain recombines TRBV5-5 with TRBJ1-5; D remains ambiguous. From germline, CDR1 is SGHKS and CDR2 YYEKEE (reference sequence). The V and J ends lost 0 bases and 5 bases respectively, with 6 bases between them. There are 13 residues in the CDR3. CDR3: CASSLAEDQPQHF. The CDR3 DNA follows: TGTGCCAGCAGCTTGGCAGAGGATCAGCCCCAGCATTTT.

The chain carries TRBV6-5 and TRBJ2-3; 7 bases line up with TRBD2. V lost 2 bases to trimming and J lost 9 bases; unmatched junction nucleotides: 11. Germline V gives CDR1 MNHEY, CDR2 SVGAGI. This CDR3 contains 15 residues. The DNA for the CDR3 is TGTGCCAGCAGTTACCTGTCCGGGGGGTCACGAACGCAGTATTTT. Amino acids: CASSYLSGGSRTQYF.

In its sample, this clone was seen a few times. The CDR3 DNA reads as TGTGCCAGCAGCTTAGCCCGGACAGGGGGGAACACTGAAGCTTTCTTT. It encodes CASSLARTGGNTEAFF. The genes are TRBV7-9 and TRBJ1-1, with TRBD1 identical over 10 bases. The length of the CDR3 is 16 residues. From germline, CDR1 is SEHNR and CDR2 FQNEAQ (reference sequence). V was pared by 0 bases and J by 1 base, with 2 bases of the junction left unmatched.

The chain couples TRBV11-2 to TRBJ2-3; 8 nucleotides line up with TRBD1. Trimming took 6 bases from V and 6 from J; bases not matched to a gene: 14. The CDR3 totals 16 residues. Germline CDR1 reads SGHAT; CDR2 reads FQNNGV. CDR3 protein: CASRLGDRGGWDTQYF. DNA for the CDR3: TGTGCCAGCAGACTCGGCGACAGGGGCGGGTGGGATACGCAGTATTTT.

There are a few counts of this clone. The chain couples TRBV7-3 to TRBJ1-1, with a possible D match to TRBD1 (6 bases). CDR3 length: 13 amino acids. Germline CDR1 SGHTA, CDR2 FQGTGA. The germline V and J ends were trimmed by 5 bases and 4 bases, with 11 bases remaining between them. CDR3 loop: CASSPSRGTEAFF. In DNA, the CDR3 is TGTGCCAGCAGCCCAAGCAGGGGCACTGAAGCTTTCTTT.

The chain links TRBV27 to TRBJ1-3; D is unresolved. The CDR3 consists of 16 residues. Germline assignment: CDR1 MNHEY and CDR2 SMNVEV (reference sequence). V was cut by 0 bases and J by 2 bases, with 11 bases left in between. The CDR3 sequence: CASSLSGPGAGNTIYF. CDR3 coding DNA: TGTGCCAGCAGTTTATCAGGCCCCGGGGCTGGAAACACCATATATTTT.

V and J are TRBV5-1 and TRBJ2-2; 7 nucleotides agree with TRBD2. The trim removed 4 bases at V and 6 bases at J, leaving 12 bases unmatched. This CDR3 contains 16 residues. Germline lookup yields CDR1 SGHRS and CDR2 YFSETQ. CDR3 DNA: TGCGCCAGCAGCACCCCATCGCAGGGAGGGTCCGGGGAGCTGTTTTTT. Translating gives CASSTPSQGGSGELFF. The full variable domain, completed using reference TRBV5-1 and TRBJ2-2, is KAGVTQTPRYLIKTRGQQVTLSCSPISGHRSVSWYQQTPGQGLQFLFEYFSETQRNKGNFPGRFSGRQFSNSRSEMNVSTLELGDSALYLCASSTPSQGGSGELFFGEGSRLTVL.

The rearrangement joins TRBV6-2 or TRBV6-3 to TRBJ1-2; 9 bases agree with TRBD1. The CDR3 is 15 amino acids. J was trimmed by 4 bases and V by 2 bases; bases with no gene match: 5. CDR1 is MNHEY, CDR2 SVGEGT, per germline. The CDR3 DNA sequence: TGTGCCAGCAGTTACGGGGACAGGGAGATCTATGGCTACACCTTC. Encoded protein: CASSYGDREIYGYTF.

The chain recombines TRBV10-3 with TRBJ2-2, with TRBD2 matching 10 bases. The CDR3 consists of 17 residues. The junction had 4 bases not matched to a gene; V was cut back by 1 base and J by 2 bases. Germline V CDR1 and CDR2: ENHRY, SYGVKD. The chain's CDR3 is CAISEFLAGVNTGELFF. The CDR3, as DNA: TGTGCCATCAGTGAGTTCCTAGCGGGAGTTAACACCGGGGAGCTGTTTTTT.

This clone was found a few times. CDR3 sequence reads: CASIDPGGSTIYF. The CDR3 DNA is TGTGCCAGCATCGACCCGGGGGGGAGCACCATATATTTT. The chain combines TRBV12-3 or TRBV12-4 with TRBJ1-3; D possibly corresponds to TRBD1 (5 bases). The CDR3 runs 13 residues. Trimming removed 7 bases from V and 9 bases from J, with 16 bases in between.

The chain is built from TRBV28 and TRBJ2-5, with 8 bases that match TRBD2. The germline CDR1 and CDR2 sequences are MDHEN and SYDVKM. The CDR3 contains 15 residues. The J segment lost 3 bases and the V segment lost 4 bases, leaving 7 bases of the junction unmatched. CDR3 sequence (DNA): TGTGCCAGCAGTTACGCGGGGGGCGGGGAAGAGACCCAGTACTTC. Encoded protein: CASSYAGGGEETQYF.

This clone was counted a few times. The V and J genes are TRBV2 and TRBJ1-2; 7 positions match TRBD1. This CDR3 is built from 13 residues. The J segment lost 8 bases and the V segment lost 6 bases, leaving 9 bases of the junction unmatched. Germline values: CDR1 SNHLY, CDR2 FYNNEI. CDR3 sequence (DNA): TGTGCCAGCAGAGTGGACCAGGGGGAAGGCTACACCTTC. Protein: CASRVDQGEGYTF. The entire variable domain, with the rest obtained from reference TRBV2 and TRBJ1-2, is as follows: EPEVTQTPSHQVTQMGQEVILRCVPISNHLYFYWYRQILGQKVEFLVSFYNNEISEKSEIFDDQFSVERPDGSNFTLKIRSTKLEDSAMYFCASRVDQGEGYTFGSGTRLTVV.